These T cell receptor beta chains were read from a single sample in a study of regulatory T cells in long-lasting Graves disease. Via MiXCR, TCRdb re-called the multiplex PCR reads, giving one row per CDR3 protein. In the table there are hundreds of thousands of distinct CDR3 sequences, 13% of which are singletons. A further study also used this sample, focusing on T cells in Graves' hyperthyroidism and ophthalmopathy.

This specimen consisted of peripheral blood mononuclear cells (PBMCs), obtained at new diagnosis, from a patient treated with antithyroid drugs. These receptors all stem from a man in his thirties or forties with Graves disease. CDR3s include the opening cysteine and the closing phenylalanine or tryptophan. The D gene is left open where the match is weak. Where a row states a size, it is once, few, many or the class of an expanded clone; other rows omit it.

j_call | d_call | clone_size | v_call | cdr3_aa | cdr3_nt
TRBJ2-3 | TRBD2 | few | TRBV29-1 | CSVGLTSGLTDTQYF | TGCAGCGTCGGCCTGACTAGCGGTCTCACCGATACGCAGTATTTT
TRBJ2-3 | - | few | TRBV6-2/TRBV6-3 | CASSRGPEDTQYF | TGTGCCAGCTCGCGAGGCCCTGAAGATACGCAGTATTTT
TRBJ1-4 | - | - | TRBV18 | CASSPLVATNEKLFF | TGTGCCAGCTCACCACTCGTCGCAACTAATGAAAAACTGTTTTTT
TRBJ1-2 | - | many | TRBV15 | CATSREEATNYGYTF | TGTGCCACCAGCAGAGAGGAGGCCACCAACTATGGCTACACCTTC
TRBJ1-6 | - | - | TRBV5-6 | CASSLDRKSPLHF | TGTGCCAGCAGCTTGGACAGGAAATCACCCCTCCACTTT
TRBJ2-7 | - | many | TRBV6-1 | CASSATTDYEQYF | TGTGCCAGCAGTGCCACTACAGACTACGAGCAGTACTTC
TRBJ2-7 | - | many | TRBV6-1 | CASSPGDNRVRYEQYF | TGTGCCAGCAGCCCCGGAGACAATAGAGTAAGGTACGAGCAGTACTTC
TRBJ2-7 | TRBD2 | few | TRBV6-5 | CASSLGGMRTYEQYF | TGTGCCAGCAGTTTGGGAGGGATGCGTACCTACGAGCAGTACTTC
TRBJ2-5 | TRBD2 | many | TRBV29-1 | CSVDSGRGETQYF | TGCAGCGTTGATTCAGGGAGGGGAGAGACCCAGTACTTC
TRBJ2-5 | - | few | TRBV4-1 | CASSQESPYRPQETQYF | TGCGCCAGCAGCCAAGAATCACCGTACCGCCCCCAAGAGACCCAGTACTTC
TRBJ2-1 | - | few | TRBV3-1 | CASSQERGLALGNEQFF | TGTGCCAGCAGCCAAGAGAGGGGGTTGGCACTAGGCAATGAGCAGTTCTTC
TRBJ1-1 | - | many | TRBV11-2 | CASSETRWRYTEAFF | TGTGCCAGCAGCGAGACCCGTTGGCGGTACACTGAAGCTTTCTTT
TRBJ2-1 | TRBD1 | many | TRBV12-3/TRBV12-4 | CASNPGQGTSEQFF | TGTGCCAGCAATCCGGGACAGGGTACGTCTGAGCAGTTCTTC
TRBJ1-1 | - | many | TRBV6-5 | CASSSAAVGNTEAFF | TGTGCCAGCAGTTCGGCGGCAGTGGGGAACACTGAAGCTTTCTTT
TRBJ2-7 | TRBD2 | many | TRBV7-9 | CASSPLAVYEQYF | TGTGCCAGCAGCCCGCTAGCGGTCTACGAGCAGTACTTC
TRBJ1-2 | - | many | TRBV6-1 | CASSDRQRLGYTF | TGTGCCAGCAGTGATCGACAGCGACTTGGCTACACCTTC
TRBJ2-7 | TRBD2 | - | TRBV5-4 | CASSLATSGRPRTPSYEQYF | TGTGCCAGCAGCTTGGCCACGAGCGGGAGGCCTAGAACCCCATCTTACGAGCAGTACTTC
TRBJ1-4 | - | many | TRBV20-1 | CSAMAGDAEKLFF | TGCAGTGCTATGGCAGGGGATGCGGAAAAACTGTTTTTT
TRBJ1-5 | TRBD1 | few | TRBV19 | CASKDRGVFDQPQHF | TGTGCCAGTAAGGACAGGGGAGTTTTCGATCAGCCCCAGCATTTT
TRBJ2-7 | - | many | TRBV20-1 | CSASGPSGASYEQYF | TGCAGTGCTAGTGGACCCTCAGGGGCCTCCTACGAGCAGTACTTC
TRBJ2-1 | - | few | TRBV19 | CASSIDYQGYNEQFF | TGTGCCAGTAGTATAGATTACCAGGGCTACAATGAGCAGTTCTTC
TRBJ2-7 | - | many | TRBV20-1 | CSAREERGSYEQYF | TGCAGTGCTAGAGAGGAGCGCGGCTCCTACGAGCAGTACTTC
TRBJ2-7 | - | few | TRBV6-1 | CASTVGTFYEQYF | TGTGCCAGCACCGTCGGCACCTTCTACGAGCAGTACTTC
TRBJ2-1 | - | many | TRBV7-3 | CASSPTGTNSYNEQFF | TGTGCCAGCAGCCCAACCGGGACCAACTCCTACAATGAGCAGTTCTTC
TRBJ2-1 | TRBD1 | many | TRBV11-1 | CASSPDRSKGEQFF | TGTGCCAGCAGCCCGGACAGGTCCAAGGGTGAGCAGTTCTTC
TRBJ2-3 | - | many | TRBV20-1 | CSARDAAETTDTQYF | TGCAGTGCTAGAGATGCCGCCGAAACTACAGATACGCAGTATTTT
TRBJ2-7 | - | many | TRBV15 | CATAREGGGSYEQYF | TGTGCCACCGCACGAGAAGGGGGGGGCTCCTACGAGCAGTACTTC
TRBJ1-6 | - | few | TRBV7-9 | CASSLVAVNSPLHF | TGTGCCAGCAGCTTAGTGGCAGTTAATTCACCCCTCCACTTT
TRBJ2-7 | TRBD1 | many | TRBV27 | CASSLRQGVYEQYF | TGTGCCAGCAGTTTGAGACAGGGGGTCTACGAGCAGTACTTC